This TCR beta chain was observed in a study of T cells in Graves' hyperthyroidism and ophthalmopathy. Amplification of TCR beta CDR3 regions was performed using RNA transcripts as template. Researchers ran a first-round RT-PCR on the TCR CDR3 using the HTBI primer set. TCRdb reprocessed the multiplex PCR reads with MiXCR, giving one entry per CDR3 protein. The table has roughly 500,000 distinct CDR3 sequences, roughly a quarter seen once. This clonotype was detected many times. The target antigen is unknown. Exclusion of a patient resulted from uncontrolled infection, other autoimmune disease, pregnancy or lactation. Whole-study results and caveats: Blood shared most expanded thyroid clonotypes above 0.001.

This sequence originates from a woman in her 30s with Graves' ophthalmopathy. What was sequenced was blood.

The CDR3 DNA reads as TGCAGTGCTAGCGGACTAGCGGGGCACTCCTACGAGCAGTACTTC. Its translation is CSASGLAGHSYEQYF. This chain uses TRBV20-1 with TRBJ2-7; 12 positions match TRBD2. This CDR3 region has 15 residues. The junction had 3 bases not matched to a gene; V was cut back by 3 bases and J by 0 bases. Per germline, CDR1 DFQATT and CDR2 SNEGSKA (reference sequence).